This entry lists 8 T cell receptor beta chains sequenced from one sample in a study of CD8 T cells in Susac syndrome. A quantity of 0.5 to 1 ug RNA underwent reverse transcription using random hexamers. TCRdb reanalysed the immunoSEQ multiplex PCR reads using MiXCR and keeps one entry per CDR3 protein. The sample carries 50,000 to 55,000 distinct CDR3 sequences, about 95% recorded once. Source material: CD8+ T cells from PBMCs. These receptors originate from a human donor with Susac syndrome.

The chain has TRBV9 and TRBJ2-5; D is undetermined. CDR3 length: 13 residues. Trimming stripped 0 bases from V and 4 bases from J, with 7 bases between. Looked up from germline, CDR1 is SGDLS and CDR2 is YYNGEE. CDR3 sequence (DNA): TGTGCCAGCAGCGTAGGAGGACGAGAGACCCAGTACTTC. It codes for CASSVGGRETQYF. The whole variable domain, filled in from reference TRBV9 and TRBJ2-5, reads DSGVTQTPKHLITATGQRVTLRCSPRSGDLSVYWYQQSLDQGLQFLIQYYNGEERAKGNILERFSAQQFPDLHSELNLSSLELGDSALYFCASSVGGRETQYFGPGTRLLVL.

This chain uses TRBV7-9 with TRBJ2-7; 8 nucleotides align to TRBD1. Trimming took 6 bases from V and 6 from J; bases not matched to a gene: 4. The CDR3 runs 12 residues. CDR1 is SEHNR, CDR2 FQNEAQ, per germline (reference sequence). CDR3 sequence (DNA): TGTGCCAGCAGGGACAGGGCGGCCGAGCAGTACTTC. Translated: CASRDRAAEQYF.

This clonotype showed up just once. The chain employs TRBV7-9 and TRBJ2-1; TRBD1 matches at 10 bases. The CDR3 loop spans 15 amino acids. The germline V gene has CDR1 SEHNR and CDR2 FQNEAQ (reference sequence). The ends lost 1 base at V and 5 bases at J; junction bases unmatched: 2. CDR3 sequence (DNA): TGTGCCAGCAGCTTAGGACAGGGGGCCCACAATGAGCAGTTCTTC. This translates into CASSLGQGAHNEQFF.

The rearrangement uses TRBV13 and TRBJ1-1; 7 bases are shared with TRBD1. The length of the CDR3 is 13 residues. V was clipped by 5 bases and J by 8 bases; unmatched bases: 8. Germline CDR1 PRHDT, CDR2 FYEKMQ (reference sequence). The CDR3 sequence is CASSRNRGREAFF. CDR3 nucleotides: TGTGCCAGCAGCCGGAACAGGGGCCGGGAAGCTTTCTTT.

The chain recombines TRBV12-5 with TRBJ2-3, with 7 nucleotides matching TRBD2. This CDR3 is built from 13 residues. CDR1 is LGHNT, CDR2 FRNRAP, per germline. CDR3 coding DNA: TGTGCCTCGGGGGGTTTCAGCACAGATACGCAGTATTTT. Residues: CASGGFSTDTQYF. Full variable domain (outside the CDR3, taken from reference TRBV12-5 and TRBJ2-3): DARVTQTPRHKVTEMGQEVTMRCQPILGHNTVFWYRQTMMQGLELLAYFRNRAPLDDSGMPKDRFSAEMPDATLATLKIQPSEPRDSAVYFCASGGFSTDTQYFGPGTRLTVL.

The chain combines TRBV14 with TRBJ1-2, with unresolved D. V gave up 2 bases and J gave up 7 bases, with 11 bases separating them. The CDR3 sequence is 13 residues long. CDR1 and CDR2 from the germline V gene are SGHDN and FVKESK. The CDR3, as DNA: TGTGCCAGCAGCCAAAACTCCCAAAGTGGCTACACCTTC. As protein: CASSQNSQSGYTF. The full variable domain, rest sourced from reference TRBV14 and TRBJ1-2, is EAGVTQFPSHSVIEKGQTVTLRCDPISGHDNLYWYRRVMGKEIKFLLHFVKESKQDESGMPNNRFLAERTGGTYSTLKVQPAELEDSGVYFCASSQNSQSGYTFGSGTRLTVV.

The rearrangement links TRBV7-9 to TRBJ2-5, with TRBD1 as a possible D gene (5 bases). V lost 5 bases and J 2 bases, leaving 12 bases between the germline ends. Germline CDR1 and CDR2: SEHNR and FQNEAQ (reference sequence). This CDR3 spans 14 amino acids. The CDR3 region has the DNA TGTGCCAGCAGCGAGGACAAGACTCAAGAGACCCAGTACTTC. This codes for CASSEDKTQETQYF.

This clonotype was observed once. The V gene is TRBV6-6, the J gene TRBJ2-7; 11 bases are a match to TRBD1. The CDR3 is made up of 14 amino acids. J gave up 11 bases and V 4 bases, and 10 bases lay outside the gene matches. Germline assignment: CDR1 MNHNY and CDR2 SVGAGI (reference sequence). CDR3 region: CASSSPDRGHEEYF. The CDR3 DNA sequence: TGTGCCAGCAGTTCTCCGGACAGGGGGCATGAAGAGTACTTC.